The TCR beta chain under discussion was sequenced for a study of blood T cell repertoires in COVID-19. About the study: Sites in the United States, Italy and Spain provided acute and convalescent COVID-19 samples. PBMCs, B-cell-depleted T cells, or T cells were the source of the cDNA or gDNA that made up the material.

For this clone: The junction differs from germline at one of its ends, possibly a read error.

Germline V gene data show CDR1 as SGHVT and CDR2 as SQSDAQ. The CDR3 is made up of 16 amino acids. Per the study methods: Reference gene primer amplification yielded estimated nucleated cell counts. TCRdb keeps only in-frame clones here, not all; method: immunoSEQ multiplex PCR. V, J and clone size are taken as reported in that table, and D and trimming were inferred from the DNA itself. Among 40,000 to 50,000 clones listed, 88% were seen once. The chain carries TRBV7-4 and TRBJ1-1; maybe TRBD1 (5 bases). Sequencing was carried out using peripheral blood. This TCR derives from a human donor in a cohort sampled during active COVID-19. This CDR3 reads CASSLAGLGEGTEAFF. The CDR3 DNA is TGTGCCAGCAGCCTAGCAGGGCTAGGGGAGGGCACTGAAGCTTTCTTT. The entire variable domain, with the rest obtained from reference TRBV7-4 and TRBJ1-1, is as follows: GAGVSQSPRYKVAKRGRDVALRCDSISGHVTLYWYRQTLGQGSEVLTYSQSDAQRDKSGRPSGRFSAERPERSVSTLKIQRTEQGDSAVYLCASSLAGLGEGTEAFFGQGTRLTVV.